This T cell receptor (beta chain) derives from a study of blood T cell repertoires in COVID-19. Study-level information: The analysed material was cDNA or gDNA that came from T cells, B-cell-depleted T cells, or PBMCs.

In its sample, this clone was seen a few times. Trimming at V came to 6 bases and at J to 1 base, leaving 7 bases not matched to a gene. The CDR3 covers 15 residues. CDR1 is MNHEY, CDR2 SMNVEV, per germline (reference sequence). In the original processing: Estimated nucleated cell counts came from reference gene primer amplification. The assay was immunoSEQ multiplex PCR, and TCRdb's table has in-frame clones only and misses some. The DNA gave D and trimming, while V, J and clone size come from that table. Of around 200,000 clones listed, just over 85% are singletons. The material sequenced was peripheral blood. The chain couples TRBV27 to TRBJ2-3; 7 nucleotides line up with TRBD2. The sequence derives from a man aged 45-65 years with acute or convalescent COVID-19. The CDR3 spells CASSFSGVRTDTQYF. DNA of the CDR3: TGTGCCAGCAGCTTCAGCGGGGTACGCACAGATACGCAGTATTTT.